What follows are 23 T cell receptor beta chains derived from one specimen sequenced in a study of T cells in Graves' hyperthyroidism and ophthalmopathy. TCR beta CDR3 sequences were amplified from RNA transcripts. HTBI primers were employed in a first-round RT-PCR of the TCR CDR3. TCRdb processed the multiplex PCR reads anew with MiXCR; each CDR3 protein has one entry. The data show over 350,000 distinct CDR3 sequences, roughly 15% seen once. Sequenced input: blood. The receptors stem from a young man with Graves' ophthalmopathy.

Of note for this clonotype: At one end, the junction sequence differs from germline, possibly due to a read error. The chain recombines TRBV7-2 with TRBJ2-1, with 14 positions matching TRBD2. Germline V gene data show CDR1 as SGHTA and CDR2 as FQGNSA. This CDR3 comprises 16 residues. This CDR3 is CASSLGTSGRMGEQFF. In DNA, the CDR3 is TGCGCCAGCAGCCTTGGGACTAGCGGGAGAATGGGTGAGCAGTTCTTC.

This clonotype was detected many times. V is TRBV12-3 or TRBV12-4 and J is TRBJ1-2, with 8 bases lining up with TRBD1. The V gene end was trimmed by 2 bases and the J gene end by 8 bases; junction bases not matched to a gene: 4. The CDR3 runs to 13 residues. The CDR3 DNA reads TGTGCCAGCAGTTTACAGGGGGCGCGAGGCTACACCTTC. Translating gives CASSLQGARGYTF.

This clonotype came up many times. The rearrangement uses TRBV20-1 and TRBJ2-7, with 9 positions matching TRBD2. The germline V gene encodes CDR1 DFQATT and CDR2 SNEGSKA (reference sequence). This CDR3 has 16 amino acids. Trimming took 3 bases from V and 4 from J; bases not matched to a gene: 13. CDR3 region: CSARAAIAGAEYEQYF. In nucleotides, the CDR3 is TGCAGTGCTAGGGCGGCGATAGCGGGGGCCGAATACGAGCAGTACTTC.

The table lists this clonotype with many counts. The rearrangement links TRBV7-9 to TRBJ2-1, with 8 bases that match TRBD2. The length of the CDR3 is 19 residues. Germline assignment: CDR1 SEHNR and CDR2 FQNEAQ (reference sequence). The V gene end was trimmed by 1 base and the J gene end by 0 bases; junction bases not matched to a gene: 11. CDR3: CASSLELGLAGDSYNEQFF. The CDR3 region has the DNA TGTGCCAGCAGCTTAGAACTCGGACTAGCCGGCGACTCCTACAATGAGCAGTTCTTC.

Only a few counts were recorded for this clonotype. The chain recombines TRBV14 with TRBJ2-5; TRBD1 is a possible D gene (6 bases). V was pared by 4 bases and J by 3 bases, with 15 bases between. CDR1 is SGHDN, CDR2 FVKESK, per germline. The CDR3 length is 15 residues. CDR3 sequence (DNA): TGTGCCAGCAGCCTAAAAGGGACATACGAAGAGACCCAGTACTTC. This codes for CASSLKGTYEETQYF.

The rearrangement links TRBV5-4 to TRBJ1-1; TRBD1 aligns across 10 bases. CDR1 is SGHNT and CDR2 is YYREEE in the germline V gene (reference sequence). After removal of 4 bases from V and 5 bases from J, the junction contained 5 bases not matched to a gene. CDR3 length: 14 amino acids. The CDR3 DNA sequence: TGTGCCAGCAGCGCCGGACAGGGGGGGACTGAAGCTTTCTTT. Protein product: CASSAGQGGTEAFF.

This clonotype has a count of ten or more. The chain employs TRBV12-3 or TRBV12-4 and TRBJ2-2; 8 nucleotides align to TRBD2. V lost 8 bases, J lost 1 base, and 9 bases stayed unmatched. The CDR3 runs to 16 residues. CDR3: CASRPSSGLNTGELFF. The DNA of the CDR3 is TGTGCCAGCCGACCTTCTAGCGGGCTGAACACCGGGGAGCTGTTTTTT.

In its sample, this clonotype was seen many times. The chain links TRBV11-2 to TRBJ2-3; D perhaps matches TRBD2 (5 bases). V was pared by 4 bases and J by 4 bases, with 15 bases between. Germline CDR1 reads SGHAT; CDR2 reads FQNNGV. The CDR3 is 15 amino acids. Here the CDR3 reads CASSWELRAPDTQYF. As DNA, the CDR3 is TGTGCCAGCAGCTGGGAATTGAGGGCCCCAGATACGCAGTATTTT.

This clonotype was counted ten times or more. The rearrangement uses TRBV7-6 and TRBJ2-1; D might be TRBD2 (5 bases). V shed 5 bases and J shed 5 bases, with 19 bases lying between them. Germline lookup yields CDR1 SGHVS and CDR2 FNYEAQ. The length of the CDR3 is 16 residues. In DNA form, the CDR3 reads TGTGCCAGCAGCATATCGCGGGCCAGGAGCAACAATGAGCAGTTCTTC. It translates to CASSISRARSNNEQFF.

This clonotype is a singleton in its sample. A much larger clone sits a single nucleotide away, making a read error possible. This chain connects TRBV3-1 to TRBJ2-5, with TRBD2 identical over 7 bases. V gave up 1 base and J gave up 7 bases; unmatched junction bases: 9. The CDR3 contains 15 residues. Germline loops: CDR1 LGHDT, CDR2 YNNKEL (reference sequence). The CDR3 reads CASSQGDGGTRTQYF. DNA for the CDR3: TGTGCCAGCAGCCAAGGAGACGGGGGGACCCGGACCCAGTACTTC.

This clonotype was observed many times. The chain is built from TRBV29-1 and TRBJ1-5; the D gene is possibly TRBD1 (5 bases). The germline V gene has CDR1 SQVTM and CDR2 ANQGSEA. The CDR3 is made up of 14 amino acids. Trimming shortened V by 4 bases and J by 3 bases, and 13 bases separated the two germline ends. CDR3 nucleotides: TGCAGCGTTGTAGTTGGGGGTATCAATCAGCCCCAGCATTTT. Amino acids: CSVVVGGINQPQHF. Based on the CDR3 plus reference TRBV29-1 and TRBJ1-5, the full variable domain is SAVISQKPSRDICQRGTSLTIQCQVDSQVTMMFWYRQQPGQSLTLIATANQGSEATYESGFVIDKFPISRPNLTFSTLTVSNMSPEDSSIYLCSVVVGGINQPQHFGDGTRLSIL.

The gene calls are TRBV12-3 or TRBV12-4 and TRBJ2-1; D might be TRBD1 or TRBD2, each matching 5 bases. Trimming shortened V by 3 bases and J by 5 bases, and 14 bases separated the two germline ends. The CDR3 length is 15 residues. This chain's CDR3 is CASSLVRDVHNEQFF. Here the CDR3 DNA reads TGTGCCAGCAGTTTGGTTCGGGACGTTCACAATGAGCAGTTCTTC.

This clonotype occurred once. The chain employs TRBV6-1 and TRBJ2-7, with 8 positions matching TRBD1. The germline gives CDR1 MNHNS, CDR2 SASEGT. The CDR3 sequence is 14 residues long. V shed 5 bases and J 3 bases; nucleotides not matched to a gene: 6. CDR3 region: CASSRRQGIYEQYF. The CDR3 nucleotides are TGTGCCAGCAGTAGGAGACAGGGGATCTACGAGCAGTACTTC.

This clonotype was seen at least ten times. This sequence joins TRBV3-1 and TRBJ2-3, with TRBD2 matching over 11 bases. CDR1 and CDR2 from the germline V gene are LGHDT and YNNKEL (reference sequence). This CDR3 has 15 amino acids. Germline trimming cut 0 bases from V and 5 bases from J; bases unmatched to any gene: 1. DNA for the CDR3: TGTGCCAGCAGCCAAGATACTAGCGGGGGAGATACGCAGTATTTT. This sequence encodes CASSQDTSGGDTQYF.

This clonotype was detected only a few times. The chain carries TRBV24-1 and TRBJ2-5; D is undetermined. This CDR3 has 14 amino acids. The V end was cut by 4 bases, the J end by 4 bases, with 12 bases between. The germline V gene has CDR1 KGHDR and CDR2 SFDVKD. The CDR3 here is CATSEEPVPETQYF. Here the CDR3 DNA reads TGTGCCACCAGTGAAGAACCTGTCCCAGAGACCCAGTACTTC.

This clonotype has ten or more counts. This rearrangement joins TRBV18 to TRBJ1-1; D perhaps matches TRBD1 (5 bases). CDR1 and CDR2 from the germline V gene are KGHSH and LQKENI. V lost 4 bases to trimming and J lost 1 base, with 13 bases between them. The CDR3 is 15 amino acids. CDR3 DNA: TGTGCCAGCTCACAAATTGGACACCAGAACACTGAAGCTTTCTTT. This gives the protein CASSQIGHQNTEAFF.

Ten or more counts support this clonotype. The chain recombines TRBV20-1 with TRBJ1-1, with 10 bases fitting TRBD1. The CDR3 covers 13 residues. The germline CDR1 and CDR2 sequences are DFQATT and SNEGSKA (reference sequence). V lost 6 bases to trimming and J lost 2 bases; unmatched junction nucleotides: 3. CDR3: CSARDRGNTEAFF. As DNA, the CDR3 is TGCAGTGCGCGGGACAGGGGCAACACTGAAGCTTTCTTT.

Many counts were recorded for this clonotype. The chain has TRBV27 and TRBJ1-5; a possible D gene is TRBD1 (6 bases). V was trimmed by 10 bases and J by 0 bases, leaving 13 bases between them. The CDR3 consists of 14 residues. Germline CDR1 MNHEY, CDR2 SMNVEV (reference sequence). In DNA, the CDR3 is TGTGCCACGAGGGGGGCCTTTAGCAATCAGCCCCAGCATTTT. Translation: CATRGAFSNQPQHF.

This clonotype was counted at least ten times. The CDR3 DNA reads as TGCAGTGCACCACTAGCGGGATCCTACAATGAGCAGTTCTTC. Translation gives CSAPLAGSYNEQFF. The J gene is TRBJ2-1, the V gene TRBV20-1, with 10 bases lining up with TRBD2. V shed 6 bases, J shed 1 base, and the junction held 3 bases outside the gene matches. CDR3 length equals 14 residues. Germline-derived CDR1 and CDR2 are DFQATT and SNEGSKA (reference sequence).

This clonotype was detected a few times. CDR3 amino acids: CASSTDDRGLKETQYF. The CDR3 DNA follows: TGTGCCAGTAGTACAGATGACAGGGGGCTCAAGGAGACCCAGTACTTC. The chain is built from TRBV19 and TRBJ2-5; 10 bases map to TRBD1. The CDR3 extends over 16 amino acids. V was clipped by 4 bases and J by 5 bases; unmatched bases: 10. Germline CDR1 is LNHDA and CDR2 is SQIVND (reference sequence).

This clonotype has a handful of counts. One junction end disagrees with the germline gene, perhaps due to a read error. The J gene is TRBJ2-7, the V gene TRBV6-4; 7 positions match TRBD2. Germline V CDR1 and CDR2: MRHNA, SNTAGT. This CDR3 region has 14 residues. The CDR3 region is CASSYSWEGYGQYF. DNA of the CDR3: TGTGCCAGCAGTTACTCCTGGGAGGGATACGGGCAGTACTTC.

A remark on this clonotype: In this CDR3 the conserved last residue, phenylalanine or tryptophan, is missing, so a read error is likely. The chain combines TRBV6-5 with TRBJ2-5; D possibly corresponds to TRBD1 (5 bases). CDR3 length: 17 amino acids. Germline CDR1 MNHEY, CDR2 SVGAGI. Trimming pared 2 bases from V and 2 bases from J, leaving 18 bases between. This chain's CDR3 is CASSYEVLAGMQETQYS. CDR3 in DNA: TGTGCCAGCAGTTACGAAGTTTTGGCAGGGATGCAAGAGACCCAGTACTCC.

As regards this clonotype: A single base separates this from a much larger clone, so it may be a read error. The gene calls are TRBV12-3 or TRBV12-4 and TRBJ2-7; D is uncertain. The CDR3 sequence is 13 residues long. Here the CDR3 reads CASSVGYSYEQNF. CDR3 nucleotides: TGTGCCAGCAGTGTGGGGTACAGCTACGAGCAGAACTTC.